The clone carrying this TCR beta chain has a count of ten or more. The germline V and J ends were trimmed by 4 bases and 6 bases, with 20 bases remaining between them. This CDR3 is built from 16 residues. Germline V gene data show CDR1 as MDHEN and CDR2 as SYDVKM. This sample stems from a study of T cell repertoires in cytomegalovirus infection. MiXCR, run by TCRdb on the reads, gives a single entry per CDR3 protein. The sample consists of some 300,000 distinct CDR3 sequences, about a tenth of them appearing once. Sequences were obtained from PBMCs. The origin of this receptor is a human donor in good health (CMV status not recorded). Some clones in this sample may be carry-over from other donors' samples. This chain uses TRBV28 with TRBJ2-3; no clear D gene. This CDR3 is CASSSEGDNVRDTQYF. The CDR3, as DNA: TGTGCCAGCAGTTCCGAAGGAGACAACGTTCGTGATACGCAGTATTTT.